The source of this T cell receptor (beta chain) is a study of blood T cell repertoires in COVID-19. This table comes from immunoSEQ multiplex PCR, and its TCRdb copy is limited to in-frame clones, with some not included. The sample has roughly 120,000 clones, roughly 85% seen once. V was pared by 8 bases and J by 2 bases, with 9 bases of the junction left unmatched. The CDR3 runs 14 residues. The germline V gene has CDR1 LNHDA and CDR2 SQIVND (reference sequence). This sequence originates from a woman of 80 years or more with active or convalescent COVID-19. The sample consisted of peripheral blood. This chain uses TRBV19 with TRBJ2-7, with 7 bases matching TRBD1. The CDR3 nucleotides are TGTGCCAGTCCCTCCAGGACAGGCCCCTACGAGCAGTACTTC. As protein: CASPSRTGPYEQYF. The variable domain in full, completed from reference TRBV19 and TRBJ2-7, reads DGGITQSPKYLFRKEGQNVTLSCEQNLNHDAMYWYRQDPGQGLRLIYYSQIVNDFQKGDIAEGYSVSREKKESFPLTVTSAQKNPTAFYLCASPSRTGPYEQYFGPGTRLTVT.